This TCR beta chain was identified during a study of T cells in women clearing cervical HPV infection (dated by TCRdb to the late 2010s). Regarding the research as a whole: The cases were 25 women with histologically confirmed HPV16-related CIN3 or worse, and 2 of these cases were invasive cancers. The controls were about 26 women whose single incident HPV16 infection cleared within 12 months with no development of precancer or cancer. Blood from cases was drawn at the visit where the lesion was first identified, while blood from controls was drawn once the infection was no longer detected. The exploratory proof-of-principle case-control study was nested within the Guanacaste HPV Natural History Study in Costa Rica and compared TCR repertoires across cervical HPV16 outcomes. Cases were matched to controls by age within five years and by the year the sample was collected. Five blinded duplicates per group were added as quality controls, giving some 60 samples: 50 or so participants and around ten replicates. For cases, the median interval between lesion detection and blood sampling was more than 130 days, with an interquartile range of about 85 to 210 days. Cases had a median age of approximately 35 years compared with 38 for controls, and baseline characteristics showed no significant differences between the groups. Since HLA typing was available for only a few women, HLA type could not be ruled out as a confounder. In the parent cohort, some 9,900 women aged 18 or older were enrolled in Guanacaste, Costa Rica, during about 1992 to 1994 and then followed for around seven years. Study-wide conclusions, independent of this receptor: Because T-cell numbers per sample were unknown, differences in richness could reflect varying T-cell content rather than repertoire biology. Whether associations preceded infection or resulted from infection could not be shown with the cross-sectional design, and effector/memory subsets and HPV-specific T cells were not isolated. Across sequencing depths, CIN3+ cases showed significantly higher TCR repertoire richness than controls, but evenness did not differ between the groups. Random forest classifiers that combined richness and V gene abundances separated cases from controls with an estimated AUC of 0.83.

Every participant had a single incident cervical HPV16 infection, and women with prevalent HPV16 infections were excluded. Cervical HPV DNA was detected by MY09/MY11 PCR, and genotyping was performed by dot-blot hybridization. Roughly 16 mL of heparinized blood were centrifuged, and the buffy coat was split into aliquots, frozen at -30 degrees C, and then kept at -80 degrees C. QIAGEN kits were used to extract genomic DNA from the buffy coat specimens. TCR beta CDR3 regions were amplified by multiplex PCR using the immunoSEQ assay from an average of 1200 ng genomic DNA per sample. Primer bias was corrected in the assay by using a complete synthetic TCR repertoire to establish an amplification baseline. The amplicons were sequenced on the Illumina platform. The source study handled its data this way. Sequences were error-corrected by clustering with frequency ratios and a modified nearest-neighbor algorithm, then analyzed in the immunoSEQ Analyzer with IMGT gene definitions. At each rarefaction depth, TCR richness and evenness were averaged over 20 rarefaction repeats, and samples with fewer sequences than the depth were excluded. Relative abundances of V, D and J genes were compared between groups using Wilcoxon rank sum tests, with FDR correction applied. Blinded duplicates gave an intraclass correlation of around 96% for TCR richness and an average of approximately 83% across around 70 gene segments. TCRdb mirrors the immuneACCESS table, restricted to in-frame sequences. Some clones are absent from its copies; in checked studies, under half trace to an unresolved V gene, and the reason for the others is unknown. That table is the source of V, J and clone size, and D and trimming were worked out from the DNA. This sample's table has entries for 45,000 to 50,000 clones. Jointly, the top ten make up 35% of the sample.

Comment on this clone: This receptor's antigen is unknown.

What was sequenced was blood buffy coat. The receptor comes from a woman between 18 and 70 years old with a cervical HPV16 infection that either progressed to CIN3+ or cleared (not recorded which).

The sequenced CDR3 bases are TGTGCCTGGAGTGTCTACAGGGTCGGC. The translation is CAWSVYRVG. The CDR3 reads in full as CAWSVYRVGYTF. The chain employs TRBV30 and TRBJ1-2, with a weak D call of TRBD1 (6 bases match). The observed sequence ends 3 residues before the CDR3 terminus, with the missing tail filled in from the germline J gene. Taken from the germline V gene (reference sequence), the CDR1 and CDR2 loops are GTSNPN and SVGIG. From its cysteine to its phenylalanine, the CDR3 spans 12 amino acids. The DNA covers only part of the CDR3, 27 bases in frame from base 1.